This T cell receptor beta chain was sequenced in a study of Ad26.COV2.S vaccination and SARS-CoV-2 variants. Study in general: Ad26.COV2.S arm of COV1001 included the donor.

Overall study findings and caveats: Reported post-vaccination CD8+ and CD4+ T cell responses to spike showed substantial breadth. Compared with placebo recipients, vaccine recipients had higher spike-specific TCR breadth.

This sample's treatment: approximately 18 received Ad26.COV2.S at low or high dose, single or two shots; roughly five received placebo; per-sample allocation not given. Samples came from day 63 after the first vaccine or placebo injection. In Boston, the donor was an adult between 18-55 years of age. In its sample, this clone was seen once. The antigen remains undetermined. Using immunoSEQ multiplex PCR, the repertoire was profiled, and TCRdb retains in-frame clones only, with some absent. The sample includes 500,000 or so clones, around 90% seen only once; the top ten take around 13%. CDR3 size: 14 residues. Germline CDR1 is GTSNPN and CDR2 is SVGIG (reference sequence). Trimming took 2 bases from V and 4 from J, leaving 11 bases between them.

The rearrangement uses TRBV30 and TRBJ1-4; possible D gene TRBD1, 5 bases. This clonotype originated in a person aged 18 to 59 who received the Ad26.COV2.S COVID-19 vaccine or a placebo. The sequencing here drew on peripheral blood, taken in a trial of Ad26.COV2.S vaccine versus placebo. This CDR3 reads CAWSRWGNNEKLFF. The CDR3 region has the DNA TGTGCCTGGAGTCGGTGGGGGAATAATGAAAAACTGTTTTTT.